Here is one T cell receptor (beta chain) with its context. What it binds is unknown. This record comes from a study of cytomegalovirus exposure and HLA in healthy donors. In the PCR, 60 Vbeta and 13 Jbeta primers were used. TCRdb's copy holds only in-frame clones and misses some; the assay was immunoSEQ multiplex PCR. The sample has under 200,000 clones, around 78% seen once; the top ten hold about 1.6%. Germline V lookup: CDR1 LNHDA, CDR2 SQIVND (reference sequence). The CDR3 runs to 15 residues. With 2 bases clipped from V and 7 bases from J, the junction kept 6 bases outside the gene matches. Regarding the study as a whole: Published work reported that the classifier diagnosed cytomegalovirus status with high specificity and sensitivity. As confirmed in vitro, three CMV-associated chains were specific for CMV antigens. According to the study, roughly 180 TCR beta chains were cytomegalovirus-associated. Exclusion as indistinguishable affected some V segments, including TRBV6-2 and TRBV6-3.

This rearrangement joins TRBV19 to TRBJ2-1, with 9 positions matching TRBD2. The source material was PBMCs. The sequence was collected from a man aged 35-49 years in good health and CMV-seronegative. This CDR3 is CASSIRSGRQNEQFF. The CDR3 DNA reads TGTGCCAGTAGTATACGGAGCGGGAGGCAGAATGAGCAGTTCTTC.